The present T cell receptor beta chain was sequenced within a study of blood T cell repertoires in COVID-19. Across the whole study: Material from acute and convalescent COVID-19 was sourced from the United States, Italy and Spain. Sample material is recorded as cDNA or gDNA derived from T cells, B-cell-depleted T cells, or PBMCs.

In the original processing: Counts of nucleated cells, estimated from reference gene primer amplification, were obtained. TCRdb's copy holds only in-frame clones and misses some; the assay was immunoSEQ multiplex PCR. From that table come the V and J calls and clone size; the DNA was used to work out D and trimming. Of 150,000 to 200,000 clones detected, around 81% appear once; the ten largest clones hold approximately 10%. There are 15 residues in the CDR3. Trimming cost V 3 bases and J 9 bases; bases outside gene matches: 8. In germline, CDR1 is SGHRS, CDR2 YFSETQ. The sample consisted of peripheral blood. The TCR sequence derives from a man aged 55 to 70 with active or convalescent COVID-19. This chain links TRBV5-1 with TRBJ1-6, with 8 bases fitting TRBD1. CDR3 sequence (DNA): TGCGCCAGCAGCTCGACAGGGGCGCAAGGTTCACCCCTCCACTTT. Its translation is CASSSTGAQGSPLHF.